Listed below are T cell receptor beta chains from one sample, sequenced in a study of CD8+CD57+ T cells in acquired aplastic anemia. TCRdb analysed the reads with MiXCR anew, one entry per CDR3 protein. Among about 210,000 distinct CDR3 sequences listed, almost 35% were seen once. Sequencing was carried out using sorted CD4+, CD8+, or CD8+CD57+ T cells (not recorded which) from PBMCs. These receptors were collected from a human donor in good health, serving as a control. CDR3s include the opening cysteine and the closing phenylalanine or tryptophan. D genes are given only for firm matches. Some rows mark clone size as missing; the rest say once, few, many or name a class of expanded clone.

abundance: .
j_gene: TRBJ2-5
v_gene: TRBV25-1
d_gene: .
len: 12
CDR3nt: TGTGCCAGCAGCTTTGGGGAAGAGACCCAGTACTTC
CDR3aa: CASSFGEETQYF

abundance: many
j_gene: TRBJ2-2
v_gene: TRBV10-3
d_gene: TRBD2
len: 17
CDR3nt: TGTGCCATCAGGGGCAGCGGGGGGGCCCTGAACACCGGGGAGCTGTTTTTT
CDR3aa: CAIRGSGGALNTGELFF

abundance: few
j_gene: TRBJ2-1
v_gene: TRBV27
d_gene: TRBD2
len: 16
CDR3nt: TGTGCCAGCAGACCATTAGCGGGAGGGCCCTCGGATGAGCAGTTCTTC
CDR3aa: CASRPLAGGPSDEQFF

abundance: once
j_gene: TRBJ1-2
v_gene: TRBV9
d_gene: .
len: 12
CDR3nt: TGTGCCAGCAGCGTGGCTTCCGGCGTCTACACCTTC
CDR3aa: CASSVASGVYTF

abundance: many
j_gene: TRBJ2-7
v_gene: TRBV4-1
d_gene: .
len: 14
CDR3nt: TGCGCCAGCAGCCAGATTGGAGGTGGCTACGAGCAGTACTTC
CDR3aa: CASSQIGGGYEQYF

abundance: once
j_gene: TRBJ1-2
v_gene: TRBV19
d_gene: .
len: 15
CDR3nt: TGTGCCAGTAGGCCTACAGGCGACTCCGCGTATGGCTACACCTTC
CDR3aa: CASRPTGDSAYGYTF

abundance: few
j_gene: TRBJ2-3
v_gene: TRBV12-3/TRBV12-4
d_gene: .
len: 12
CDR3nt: TGTGCCAGCAAAGGTAGAACAGATACGCAGTATTTT
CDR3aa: CASKGRTDTQYF

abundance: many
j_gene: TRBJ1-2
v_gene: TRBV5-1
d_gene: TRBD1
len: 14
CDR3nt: TGCGCCAGCAGCAGCGGGACAGGGGCGGATGGCTACACCTTC
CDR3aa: CASSSGTGADGYTF

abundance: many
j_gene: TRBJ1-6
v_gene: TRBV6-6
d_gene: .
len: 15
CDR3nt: TGTGCCAGCAGTTACTCCGGAGTAATTAATTCGCCCCTCCACTTT
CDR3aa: CASSYSGVINSPLHF

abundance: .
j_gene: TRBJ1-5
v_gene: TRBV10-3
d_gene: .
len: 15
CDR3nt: TGTGCCATCAGGGGGGGGGCAGATTTAGATCAGCCCCAGCATTTT
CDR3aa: CAIRGGADLDQPQHF

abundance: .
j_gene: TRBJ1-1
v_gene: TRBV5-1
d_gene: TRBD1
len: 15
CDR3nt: TGCGCCAGCAGCTTAGGGGACAGAGAAAACACTGAAGCTTTCTTT
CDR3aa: CASSLGDRENTEAFF

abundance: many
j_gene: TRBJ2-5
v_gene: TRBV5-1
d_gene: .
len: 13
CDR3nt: TGCGCCAGCAGCTTGGCTAGCAAGGAGACCCAGTACTTC
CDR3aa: CASSLASKETQYF

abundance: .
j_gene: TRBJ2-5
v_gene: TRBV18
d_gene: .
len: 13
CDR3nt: TGTGCCAGCTCACCACCGGCGTCGGAGACCCAGTACTTC
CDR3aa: CASSPPASETQYF

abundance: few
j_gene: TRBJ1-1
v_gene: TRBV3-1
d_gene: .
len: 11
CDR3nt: TGTGCCAGCAGCCAAATGACTGAAGCTTTCTTT
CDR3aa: CASSQMTEAFF

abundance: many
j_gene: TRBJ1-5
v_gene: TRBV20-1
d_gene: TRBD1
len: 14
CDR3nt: TGCAGTGCGATGACAGGGGGCGGCAATCAGCCCCAGCATTTT
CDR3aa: CSAMTGGGNQPQHF

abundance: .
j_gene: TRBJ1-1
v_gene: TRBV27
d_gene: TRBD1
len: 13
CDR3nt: TGTGCCAGCTGGGACAGGGGGTGGGCTGAAGCTTTCTTT
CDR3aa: CASWDRGWAEAFF

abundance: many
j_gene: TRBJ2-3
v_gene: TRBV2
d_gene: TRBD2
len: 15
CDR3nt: TGTGCCAGCAGCACTGTAGCGGGAGTGGCAGATACGCAGTATTTT
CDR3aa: CASSTVAGVADTQYF

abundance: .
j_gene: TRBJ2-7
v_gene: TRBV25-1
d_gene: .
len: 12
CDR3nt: TGTGCCAGCAGTGCCTGGGACTACGAGCAGTACTTC
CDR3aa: CASSAWDYEQYF

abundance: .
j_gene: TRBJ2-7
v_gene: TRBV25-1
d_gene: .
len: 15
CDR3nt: TGTGCCAGCAGTAACGACGGGATCTCCTCCTACGAGCAGTACTTC
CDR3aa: CASSNDGISSYEQYF

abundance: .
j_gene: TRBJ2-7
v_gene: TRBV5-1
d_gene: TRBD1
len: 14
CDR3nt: TGCGCCAGCGGCACGGGACAGGGTGTCTACGAGCAGTACTTC
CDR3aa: CASGTGQGVYEQYF

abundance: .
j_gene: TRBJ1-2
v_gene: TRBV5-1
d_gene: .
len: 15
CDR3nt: TGCGCCAGCAGTACCCGACCTGACACGGACTATGGCTACACCTTC
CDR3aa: CASSTRPDTDYGYTF

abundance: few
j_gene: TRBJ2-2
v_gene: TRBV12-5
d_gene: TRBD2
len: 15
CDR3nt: TGTGCTAGTGGTTTGGGACTAGCTAACACCGGGGAGCTGTTTTTT
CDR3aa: CASGLGLANTGELFF

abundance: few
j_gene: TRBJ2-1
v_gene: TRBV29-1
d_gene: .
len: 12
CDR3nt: TGCAGCGTTCGAGGGGGGGTGAATGAGCAGTTCTTC
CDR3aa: CSVRGGVNEQFF

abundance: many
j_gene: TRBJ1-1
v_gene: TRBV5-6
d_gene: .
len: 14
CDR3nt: TGTGCCAGCAGCTATGACACCATGAACACTGAAGCTTTCTTT
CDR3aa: CASSYDTMNTEAFF